This T cell receptor beta chain was obtained from a study of vaccination effects on CD4 cells after COVID-19. Study-wide context: It was a median of 72 days after the second dose that post-vaccine samples were obtained. Whole-study results and caveats: Whether induced by infection or by vaccine, clones showed marked clonal contraction late after vaccination.

Of note for this clone: Its antigen is not known.

Sequencing followed a ViraFEST assay step that expanded antigen-specific CD4+ T cells with viral peptide pools. Culturing for around 10 days preceded CD4+ T cell isolation. Two doses of BNT162b2 or mRNA-1273 vaccine were administered to participants. Every well housed about 1.8 million PBMC, which grew in culture alongside around 9.8 IU/ml IL-2 and around 10 ug/ml peptides. On day 3 and again on day 7, half the medium was replaced with IL-2 medium. This CDR3 is 13 amino acids long. V gave up 2 bases and J gave up 5 bases, with 10 bases separating them. Germline lookup yields CDR1 SGHRS and CDR2 YFSETQ. The assay was immunoSEQ multiplex PCR, and TCRdb's table has in-frame clones only and misses some. The repertoire includes roughly 71,000 clones, 80% to 85% of them detected once, and 1.2% sits in the top ten.

The sample in question was CD4+ T cells from PBMCs cultured with HCoV-229E spike peptides, obtained after COVID-19 vaccination. The sequence was obtained from a human donor who received a COVID-19 vaccine. The chain links TRBV5-1 to TRBJ2-5; unclear D gene. The chain's CDR3 is CASSFQQPETQYF. In DNA form, the CDR3 reads TGCGCCAGCAGCTTCCAACAGCCTGAGACCCAGTACTTC. The variable domain in full, with the rest retrieved from reference TRBV5-1 and TRBJ2-5, is KAGVTQTPRYLIKTRGQQVTLSCSPISGHRSVSWYQQTPGQGLQFLFEYFSETQRNKGNFPGRFSGRQFSNSRSEMNVSTLELGDSALYLCASSFQQPETQYFGPGTRLLVL.